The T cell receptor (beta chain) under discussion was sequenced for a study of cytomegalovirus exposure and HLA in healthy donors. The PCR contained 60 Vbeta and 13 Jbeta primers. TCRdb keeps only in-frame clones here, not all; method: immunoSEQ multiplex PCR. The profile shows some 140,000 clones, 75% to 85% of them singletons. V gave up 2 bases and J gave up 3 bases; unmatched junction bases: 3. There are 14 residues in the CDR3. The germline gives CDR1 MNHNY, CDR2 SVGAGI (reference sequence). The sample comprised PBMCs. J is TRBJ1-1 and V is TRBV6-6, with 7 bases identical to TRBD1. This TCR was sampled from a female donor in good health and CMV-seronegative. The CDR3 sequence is CASSYPDRDTEAFF. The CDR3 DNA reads TGTGCCAGCAGTTACCCCGACAGGGACACTGAAGCTTTCTTT.